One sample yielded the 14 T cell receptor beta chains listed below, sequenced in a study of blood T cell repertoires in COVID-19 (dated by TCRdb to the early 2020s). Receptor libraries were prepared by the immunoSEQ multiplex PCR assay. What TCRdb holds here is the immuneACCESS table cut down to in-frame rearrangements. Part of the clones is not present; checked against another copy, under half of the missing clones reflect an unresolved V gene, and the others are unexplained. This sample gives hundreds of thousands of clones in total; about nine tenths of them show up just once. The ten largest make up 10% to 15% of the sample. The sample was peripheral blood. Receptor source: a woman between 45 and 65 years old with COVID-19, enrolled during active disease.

CDR3 nucleotides: TGTGCCAGCCGCAGGGTTGACACTGAAGCTTTCTTT. As protein: CASRRVDTEAFF. V usage is TRBV2 and J usage is TRBJ1-1, with a tentative D call TRBD1 (5 bases). This CDR3 contains 12 residues. Deletions cut 8 bases from V and 3 bases from J, with 10 bases between. The germline V gene encodes CDR1 SNHLY and CDR2 FYNNEI.

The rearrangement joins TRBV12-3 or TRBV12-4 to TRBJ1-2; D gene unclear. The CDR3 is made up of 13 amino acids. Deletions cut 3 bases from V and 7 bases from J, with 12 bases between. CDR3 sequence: CASSFLVEGGYTF. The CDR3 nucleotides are TGTGCCAGCAGTTTTTTAGTTGAGGGTGGCTACACCTTC.

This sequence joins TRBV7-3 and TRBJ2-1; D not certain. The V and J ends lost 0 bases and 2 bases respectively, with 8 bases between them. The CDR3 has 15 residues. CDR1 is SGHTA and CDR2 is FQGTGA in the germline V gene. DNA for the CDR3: TGTGCCAGCAGCTTAACCCAGTCAGCCTACAATGAGCAGTTCTTC. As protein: CASSLTQSAYNEQFF.

CDR3 sequence: CASSQAGGDTIYF. Here the CDR3 DNA reads TGTGCCAGCAGCCAAGCCGGCGGAGACACCATATATTTT. V and J are TRBV14 and TRBJ1-3; D unclear. Germline assignment: CDR1 SGHDN and CDR2 FVKESK. The CDR3 has 13 residues. The V gene lost 1 base and the J gene lost 8 bases, with 9 bases spanning the gap. Supplemented by reference TRBV14 and TRBJ1-3, the full variable domain reads EAGVTQFPSHSVIEKGQTVTLRCDPISGHDNLYWYRRVMGKEIKFLLHFVKESKQDESGMPNNRFLAERTGGTYSTLKVQPAELEDSGVYFCASSQAGGDTIYFGEGSWLTVV.

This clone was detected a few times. In DNA form, the CDR3 reads TGTGCCAGCAGTGCCGGGACAGGGGAAACCGGGGAGCTGTTTTTT. Its translation: CASSAGTGETGELFF. The chain links TRBV6-4 to TRBJ2-2; TRBD1 aligns across 10 bases. Looked up from germline, CDR1 is MRHNA and CDR2 is SNTAGT. The V gene end was trimmed by 4 bases and the J gene end by 5 bases; junction bases not matched to a gene: 4. This CDR3 region has 15 residues.

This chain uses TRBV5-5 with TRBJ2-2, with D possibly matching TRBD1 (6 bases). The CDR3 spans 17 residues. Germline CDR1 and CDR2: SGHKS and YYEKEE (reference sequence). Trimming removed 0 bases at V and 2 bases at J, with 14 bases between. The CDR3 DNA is TGTGCCAGCAGCTTGGCCTTTGGGACAATTAACACCGGGGAGCTGTTTTTT. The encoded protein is CASSLAFGTINTGELFF.

CDR3 nucleotide sequence: TGTGCCACAGGACAGGGTAGAGGTGGAAACACCATATATTTT. Translation: CATGQGRGGNTIYF. V gene TRBV10-3 combines with J gene TRBJ1-3; 8 nucleotides align to TRBD1. This CDR3 is built from 14 residues. The ends lost 10 bases at V and 3 bases at J; junction bases unmatched: 8. The germline V gene encodes CDR1 ENHRY and CDR2 SYGVKD.

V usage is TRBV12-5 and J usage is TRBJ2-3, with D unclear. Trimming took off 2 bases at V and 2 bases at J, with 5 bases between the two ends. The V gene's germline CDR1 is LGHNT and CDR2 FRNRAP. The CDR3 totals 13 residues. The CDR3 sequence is CASGLPITDTQYF. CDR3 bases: TGTGCTAGTGGTTTGCCTATCACAGATACGCAGTATTTT.

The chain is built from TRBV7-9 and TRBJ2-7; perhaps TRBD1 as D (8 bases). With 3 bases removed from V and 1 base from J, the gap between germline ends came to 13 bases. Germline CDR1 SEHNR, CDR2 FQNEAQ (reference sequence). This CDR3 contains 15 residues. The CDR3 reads CASSFTGGVSYEQYF. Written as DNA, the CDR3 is TGTGCCAGCAGCTTTACAGGGGGGGTATCCTACGAGCAGTACTTC. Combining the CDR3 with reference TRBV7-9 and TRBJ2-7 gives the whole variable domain DTGVSQNPRHKITKRGQNVTFRCDPISEHNRLYWYRQTLGQGPEFLTYFQNEAQLEKSRLLSDRFSAERPKGSFSTLEIQRTEQGDSAMYLCASSFTGGVSYEQYFGPGTRLTVT.

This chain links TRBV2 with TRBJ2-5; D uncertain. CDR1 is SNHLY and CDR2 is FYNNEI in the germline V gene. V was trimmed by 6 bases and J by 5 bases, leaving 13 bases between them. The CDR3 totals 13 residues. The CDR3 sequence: CASRTYQVETQYF. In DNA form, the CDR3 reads TGTGCCAGCAGGACATACCAAGTGGAGACCCAGTACTTC.

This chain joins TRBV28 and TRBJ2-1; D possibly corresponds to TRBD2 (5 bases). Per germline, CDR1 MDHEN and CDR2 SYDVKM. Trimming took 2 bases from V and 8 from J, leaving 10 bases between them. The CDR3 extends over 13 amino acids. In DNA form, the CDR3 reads TGTGCCAGCAGTTTAACTAGAGGGTATGAGCAGTTCTTC. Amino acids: CASSLTRGYEQFF. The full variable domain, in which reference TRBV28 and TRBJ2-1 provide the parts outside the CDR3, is DVKVTQSSRYLVKRTGEKVFLECVQDMDHENMFWYRQDPGLGLRLIYFSYDVKMKEKGDIPEGYSVSREKKERFSLILESASTNQTSMYLCASSLTRGYEQFFGPGTRLTVL.

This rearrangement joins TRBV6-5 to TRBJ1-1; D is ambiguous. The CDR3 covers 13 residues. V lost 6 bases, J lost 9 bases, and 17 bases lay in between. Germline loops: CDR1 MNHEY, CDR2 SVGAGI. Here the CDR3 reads CASSPPTTFQAFF. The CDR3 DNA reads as TGTGCCAGCAGCCCACCCACGACTTTTCAAGCTTTCTTT.

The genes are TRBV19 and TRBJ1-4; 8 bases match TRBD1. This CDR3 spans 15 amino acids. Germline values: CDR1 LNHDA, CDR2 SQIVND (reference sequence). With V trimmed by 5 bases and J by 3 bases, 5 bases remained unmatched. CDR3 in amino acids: CASSPMTGANEKLFF. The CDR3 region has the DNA TGTGCCAGTAGTCCCATGACAGGGGCTAATGAAAAACTGTTTTTT.

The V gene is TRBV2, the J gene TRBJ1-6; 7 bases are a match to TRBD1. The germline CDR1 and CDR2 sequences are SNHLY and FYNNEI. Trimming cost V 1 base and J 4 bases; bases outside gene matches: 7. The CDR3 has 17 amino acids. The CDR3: CASSEDPSDRYNSPLHF. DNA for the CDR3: TGTGCCAGCAGTGAAGACCCGTCGGACAGGTATAATTCACCCCTCCACTTT.